Below are 3 T cell receptor beta chains sequenced from a single sample in a study of T cell repertoires in cytomegalovirus infection. From the reads, TCRdb called clonotypes with MiXCR, one entry per CDR3 protein. In the table there are around 330,000 distinct CDR3 sequences, around a sixth of which are singletons. Sequences were obtained from PBMCs. Receptors originate from a human donor in good health (CMV status not recorded). Some clones in this sample may be carry-over from other donors' samples.

This clonotype was counted a few times. J is TRBJ2-2 and V is TRBV12-3 or TRBV12-4, with 7 bases identical to TRBD1. The CDR3 is 14 residues long. V shed 5 bases, J shed 6 bases, and the junction held 6 bases outside the gene matches. The CDR3 bases are TGTGCCAGCAGTGCTGGGACAGTGGCCGGGGAGCTGTTTTTT. Amino acids: CASSAGTVAGELFF.

This clonotype was counted ten times or more. V and J are TRBV7-2 and TRBJ2-3; D gene unclear. V dropped 5 bases and J dropped 2 bases, with 14 bases sitting between them. Germline values: CDR1 SGHTA, CDR2 FQGNSA. The CDR3 contains 15 residues. CDR3 protein: CASSRSVQLTDTQYF. The DNA of the CDR3 is TGTGCCAGCAGCAGAAGTGTCCAGCTCACAGATACGCAGTATTTT.

The chain has TRBV5-4 and TRBJ1-2; D is unresolved. V was trimmed by 1 base and J by 9 bases, leaving 10 bases between them. This CDR3 is built from 12 residues. Germline V gives CDR1 SGHNT, CDR2 YYREEE (reference sequence). The CDR3 DNA follows: TGTGCCAGCAGCTTGTCGCGGGATAGCTACACCTTC. Its protein product is CASSLSRDSYTF.